This TCR beta chain originates from a study of blood T cell repertoires in COVID-19. Study context: Italy, Spain and the United States were the sources of the convalescent and acute COVID-19 samples. T cells, B-cell-depleted T cells, or PBMCs provided the cDNA or gDNA that served as material.

In the source study's methods: Estimates of nucleated cell counts were drawn from the amplification of reference gene primers. Sequencing was performed with immunoSEQ multiplex PCR; in TCRdb, only in-frame clones are kept and a portion is missing. Clone size and the V and J calls come from that table; the DNA yielded D and trimming. The sample shows about 170,000 clones, 85% of them seen only once. This CDR3 region has 16 residues. Germline values: CDR1 SGHKS, CDR2 YYEKEE (reference sequence). The V end lost 2 bases, the J end lost 6 bases, and 18 bases lay between the germline ends. This clonotype was obtained from a human donor with acute or convalescent COVID-19. The donor label of this sample is uncertain. Material for sequencing was peripheral blood. The chain employs TRBV5-5 and TRBJ1-5; TRBD1 might be the D (6 bases). CDR3 sequence reads: CASSLSGAGASQPQHF. CDR3 DNA: TGTGCCAGCAGCTTAAGCGGCGCGGGGGCCAGTCAGCCCCAGCATTTT.